This TCR beta chain was profiled in a study of Graves' ophthalmopathy and Graves' hyperthyroidism. This CDR3 region has 16 residues. CDR1 is MNHNY, CDR2 SVGAGI, per germline (reference sequence). V was cut by 6 bases and J by 1 base, with 18 bases left in between. RNA transcripts were the source from which TCR beta CDR3 regions were amplified. An opening RT-PCR round employed HTBI primers and preceded a second-round multiplex PCR. TCRdb processed the multiplex PCR reads anew with MiXCR; each CDR3 protein has one entry. The sample holds more than 550,000 distinct CDR3 sequences, under 50% seen once. This clonotype appeared many times.

This clonotype was sampled from an adult man with Graves' ophthalmopathy. The sample was peripheral blood. This chain connects TRBV6-6 to TRBJ2-5, with D tentatively TRBD1 (5 bases). The DNA for the CDR3 is TGTGCCAGCAGCCCACCCGACCTCGACAGCCAAGAGACCCAGTACTTC. Protein product: CASSPPDLDSQETQYF.